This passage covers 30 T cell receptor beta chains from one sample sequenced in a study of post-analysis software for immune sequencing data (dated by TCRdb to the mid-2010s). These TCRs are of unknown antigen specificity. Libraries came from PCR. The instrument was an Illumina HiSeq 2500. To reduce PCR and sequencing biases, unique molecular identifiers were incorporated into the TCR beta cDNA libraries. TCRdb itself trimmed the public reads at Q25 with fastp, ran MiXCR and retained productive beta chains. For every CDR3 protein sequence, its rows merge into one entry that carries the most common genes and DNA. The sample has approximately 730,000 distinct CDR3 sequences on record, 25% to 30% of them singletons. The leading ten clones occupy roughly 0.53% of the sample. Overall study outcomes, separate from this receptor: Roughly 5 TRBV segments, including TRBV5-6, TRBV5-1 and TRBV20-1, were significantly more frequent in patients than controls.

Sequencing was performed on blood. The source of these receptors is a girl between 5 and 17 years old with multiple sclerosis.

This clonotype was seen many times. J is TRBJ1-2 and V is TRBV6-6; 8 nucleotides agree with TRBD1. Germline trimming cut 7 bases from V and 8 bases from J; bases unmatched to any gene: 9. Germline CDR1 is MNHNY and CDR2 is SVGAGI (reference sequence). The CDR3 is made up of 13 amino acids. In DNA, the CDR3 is TGTGCCAGCACTCCAGACAGGGGTTACGGCTACACCTTC. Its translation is CASTPDRGYGYTF.

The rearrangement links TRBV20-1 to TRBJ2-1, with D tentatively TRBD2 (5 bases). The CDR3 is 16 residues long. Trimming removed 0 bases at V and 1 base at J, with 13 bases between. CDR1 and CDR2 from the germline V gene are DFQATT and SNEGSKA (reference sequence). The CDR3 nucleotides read TGCAGTGCTAGAGATCTAGCTCACCAATCCTACAATGAGCAGTTCTTC. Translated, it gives CSARDLAHQSYNEQFF.

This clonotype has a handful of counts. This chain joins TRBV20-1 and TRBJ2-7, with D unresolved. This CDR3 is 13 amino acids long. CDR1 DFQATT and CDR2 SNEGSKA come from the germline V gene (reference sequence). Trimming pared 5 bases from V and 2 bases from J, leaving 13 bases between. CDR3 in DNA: TGCAGTGCTTTAACCGTAACCACCTACGAGCAGTACTTC. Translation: CSALTVTTYEQYF.

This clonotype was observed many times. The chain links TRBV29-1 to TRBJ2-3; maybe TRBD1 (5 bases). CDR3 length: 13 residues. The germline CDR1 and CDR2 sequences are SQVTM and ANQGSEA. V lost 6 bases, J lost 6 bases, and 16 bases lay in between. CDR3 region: CSVARGGSDTQYF. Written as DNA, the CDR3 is TGCAGCGTGGCTAGGGGTGGATCTGATACGCAGTATTTT.

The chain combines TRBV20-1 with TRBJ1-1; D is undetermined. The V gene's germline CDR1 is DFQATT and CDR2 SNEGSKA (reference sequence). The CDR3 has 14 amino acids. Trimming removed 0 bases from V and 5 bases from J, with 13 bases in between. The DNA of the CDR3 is TGCAGTGCTAGAGATTTTTCGTCCACAACTGAAGCTTTCTTT. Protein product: CSARDFSSTTEAFF.

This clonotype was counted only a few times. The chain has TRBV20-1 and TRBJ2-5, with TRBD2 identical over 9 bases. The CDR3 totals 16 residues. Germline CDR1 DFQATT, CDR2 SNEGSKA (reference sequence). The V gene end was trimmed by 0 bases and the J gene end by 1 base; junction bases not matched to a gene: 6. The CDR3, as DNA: TGCAGTGCTAGAGATTGGCTAGCGGGGACCCAAGAGACCCAGTACTTC. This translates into CSARDWLAGTQETQYF.

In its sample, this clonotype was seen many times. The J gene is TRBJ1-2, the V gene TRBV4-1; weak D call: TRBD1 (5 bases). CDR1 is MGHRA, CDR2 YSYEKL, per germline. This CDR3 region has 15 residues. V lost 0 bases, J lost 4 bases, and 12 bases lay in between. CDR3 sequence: CASSQDKGPSYGYTF. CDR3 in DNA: TGCGCCAGCAGCCAAGATAAGGGGCCTAGCTATGGCTACACCTTC.

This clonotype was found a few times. This CDR3 is CASSQDGAGGYYNEQFF. The CDR3 nucleotides read TGCGCCAGCAGCCAAGATGGGGCCGGAGGTTACTACAATGAGCAGTTCTTC. The chain has TRBV4-1 and TRBJ2-1; D possibly uses TRBD1 or TRBD2 (5 bases each). Germline-derived CDR1 and CDR2 are MGHRA and YSYEKL. The CDR3 is 17 amino acids. Trimming left V 0 bases short and J 3 bases short, with 15 bases between.

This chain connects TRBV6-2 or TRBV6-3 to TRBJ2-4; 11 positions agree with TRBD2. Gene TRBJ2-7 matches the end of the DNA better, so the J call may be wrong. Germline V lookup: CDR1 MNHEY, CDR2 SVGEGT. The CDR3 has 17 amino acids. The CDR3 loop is CASANHEGLAAHYEQYF. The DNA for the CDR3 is TGTGCCAGCGCCAACCACGAGGGACTAGCGGCTCACTACGAGCAGTACTTC.

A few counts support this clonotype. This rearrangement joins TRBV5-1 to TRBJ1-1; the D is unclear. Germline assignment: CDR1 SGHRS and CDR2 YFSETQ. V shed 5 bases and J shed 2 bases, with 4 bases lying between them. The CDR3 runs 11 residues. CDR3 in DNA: TGCGCCAGCAGGTCTAACACTGAAGCTTTCTTT. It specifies CASRSNTEAFF.

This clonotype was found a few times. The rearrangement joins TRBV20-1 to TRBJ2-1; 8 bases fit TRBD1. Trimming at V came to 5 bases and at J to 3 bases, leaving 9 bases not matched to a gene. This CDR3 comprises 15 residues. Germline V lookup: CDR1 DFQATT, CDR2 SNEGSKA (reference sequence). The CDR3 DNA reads TGCAGTGCTTACAGTGGAACAGGGGGCTACAATGAGCAGTTCTTC. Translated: CSAYSGTGGYNEQFF.

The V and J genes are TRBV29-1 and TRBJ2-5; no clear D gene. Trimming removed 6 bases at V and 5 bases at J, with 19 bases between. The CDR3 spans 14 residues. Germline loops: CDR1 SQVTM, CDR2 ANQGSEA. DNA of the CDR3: TGCAGCGTCCATACCAAAGTGGTAGGCGAGACCCAGTACTTC. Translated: CSVHTKVVGETQYF.

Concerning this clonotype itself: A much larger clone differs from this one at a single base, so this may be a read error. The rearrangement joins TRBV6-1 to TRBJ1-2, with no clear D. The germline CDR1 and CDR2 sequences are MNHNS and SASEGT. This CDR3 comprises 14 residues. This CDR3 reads CASGEAKRTYGYTF. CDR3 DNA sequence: TGTGCCAGCGGTGAAGCGAAGAGGACCTATGGCTACACCTTC.

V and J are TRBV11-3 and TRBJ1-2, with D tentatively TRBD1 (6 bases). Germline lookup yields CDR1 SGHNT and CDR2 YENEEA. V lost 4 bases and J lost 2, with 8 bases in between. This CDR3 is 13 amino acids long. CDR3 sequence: CASSSDSNYGYTF. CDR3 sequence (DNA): TGTGCCAGCAGCTCGGACAGCAACTATGGCTACACCTTC.

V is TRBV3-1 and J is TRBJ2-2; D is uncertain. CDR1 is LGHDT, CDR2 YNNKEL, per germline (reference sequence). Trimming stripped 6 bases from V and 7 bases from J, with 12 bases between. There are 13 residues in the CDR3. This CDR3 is CASRLQGRGELFF. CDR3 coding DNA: TGTGCCAGCAGATTACAAGGGCGCGGGGAGCTGTTTTTT.

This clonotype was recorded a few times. The CDR3 protein is CASSQTGGYTEAFF. The CDR3, as DNA: TGTGCCAGCAGCCAGACAGGGGGCTACACTGAAGCTTTCTTT. The chain has TRBV6-5 and TRBJ1-1; TRBD1 aligns across 10 bases. Germline lookup yields CDR1 MNHEY and CDR2 SVGAGI. The CDR3 length is 14 residues. Germline trimming cut 6 bases from V and 3 bases from J; bases unmatched to any gene: 4.

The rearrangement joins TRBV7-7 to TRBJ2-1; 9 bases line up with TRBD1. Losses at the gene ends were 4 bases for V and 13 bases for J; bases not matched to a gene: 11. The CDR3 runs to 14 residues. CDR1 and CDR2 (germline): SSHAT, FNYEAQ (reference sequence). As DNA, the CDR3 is TGTGCCAGCAGCTCGGGACAGGGAAGGCAGACCCAGTTCTTC. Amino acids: CASSSGQGRQTQFF.

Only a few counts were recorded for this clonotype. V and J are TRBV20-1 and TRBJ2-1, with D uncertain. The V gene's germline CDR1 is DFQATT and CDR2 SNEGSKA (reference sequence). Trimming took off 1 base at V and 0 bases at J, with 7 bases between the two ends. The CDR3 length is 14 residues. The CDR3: CSARGRASYNEQFF. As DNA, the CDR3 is TGCAGTGCTAGAGGAAGGGCCTCCTACAATGAGCAGTTCTTC.

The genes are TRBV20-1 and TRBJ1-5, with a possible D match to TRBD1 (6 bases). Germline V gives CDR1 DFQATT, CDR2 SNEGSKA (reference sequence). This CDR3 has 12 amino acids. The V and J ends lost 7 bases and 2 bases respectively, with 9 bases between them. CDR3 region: CSVNRGNQPQHF. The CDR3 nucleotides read TGCAGTGTTAACAGGGGCAATCAGCCCCAGCATTTT.

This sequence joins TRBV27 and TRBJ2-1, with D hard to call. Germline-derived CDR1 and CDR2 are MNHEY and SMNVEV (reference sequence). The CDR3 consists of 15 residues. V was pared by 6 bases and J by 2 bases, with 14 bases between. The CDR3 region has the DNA TGTGCCAGCAGGAAGCTGCTTCTGACCTACAATGAGCAGTTCTTC. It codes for CASRKLLLTYNEQFF.

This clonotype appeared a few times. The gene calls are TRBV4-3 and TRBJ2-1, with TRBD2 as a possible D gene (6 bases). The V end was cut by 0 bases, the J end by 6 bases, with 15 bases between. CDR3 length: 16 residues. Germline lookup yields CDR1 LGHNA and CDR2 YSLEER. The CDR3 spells CASSQDRSGSSNEQFF. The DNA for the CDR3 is TGCGCCAGCAGCCAAGATAGGTCCGGGAGCAGCAATGAGCAGTTCTTC.

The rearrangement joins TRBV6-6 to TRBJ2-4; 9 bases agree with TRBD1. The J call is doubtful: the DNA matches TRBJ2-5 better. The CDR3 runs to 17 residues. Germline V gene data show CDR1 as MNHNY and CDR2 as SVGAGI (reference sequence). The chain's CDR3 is CASSYTGQGKGEETQYF. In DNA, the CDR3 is TGTGCCAGCAGTTACACTGGACAGGGGAAGGGGGAAGAGACCCAGTACTTC.

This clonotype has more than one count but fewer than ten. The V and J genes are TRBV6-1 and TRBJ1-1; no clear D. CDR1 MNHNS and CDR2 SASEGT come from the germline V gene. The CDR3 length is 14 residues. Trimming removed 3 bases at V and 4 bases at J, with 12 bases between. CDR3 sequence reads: CASSDGPEGTEAFF. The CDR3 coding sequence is TGTGCCAGCAGTGACGGTCCGGAGGGCACTGAAGCTTTCTTT.

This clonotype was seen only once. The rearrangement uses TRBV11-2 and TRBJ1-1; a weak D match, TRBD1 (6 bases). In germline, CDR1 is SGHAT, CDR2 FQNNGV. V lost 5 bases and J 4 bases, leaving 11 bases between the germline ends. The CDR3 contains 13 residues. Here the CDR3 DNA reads TGTGCCAGCAGCACACAGGGAGGCACTGAAGCTTTCTTT. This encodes CASSTQGGTEAFF.

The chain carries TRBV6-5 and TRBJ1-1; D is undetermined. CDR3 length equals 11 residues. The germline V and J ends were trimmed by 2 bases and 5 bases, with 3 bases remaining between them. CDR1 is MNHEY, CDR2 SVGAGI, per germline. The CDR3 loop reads CASSYETEAFF. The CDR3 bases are TGTGCCAGCAGTTACGAGACTGAAGCTTTCTTT.

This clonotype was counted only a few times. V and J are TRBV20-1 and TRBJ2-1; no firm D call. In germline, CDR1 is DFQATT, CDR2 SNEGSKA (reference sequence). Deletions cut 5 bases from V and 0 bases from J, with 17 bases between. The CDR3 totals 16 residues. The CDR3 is CSAQEIGGSSYNEQFF. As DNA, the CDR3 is TGCAGTGCTCAAGAGATAGGCGGTAGCTCCTACAATGAGCAGTTCTTC.

The DNA of the CDR3 is TGTGCCAGCAGTTCGGGCGGACTAGCCAAAAACATTCAGTACTTC. Its protein is CASSSGGLAKNIQYF. The chain carries TRBV6-5 and TRBJ2-4; tentatively, D is TRBD2 (5 bases). Trimming cost V 4 bases and J 0 bases, with 10 bases left between them. Germline CDR1 MNHEY, CDR2 SVGAGI. The CDR3 loop spans 15 amino acids.

CDR3 bases: TGCAGTGCTAGAGTGGCACCAGGGAACACTGAAGCTTTCTTT. Translating it yields CSARVAPGNTEAFF. This chain joins TRBV20-1 and TRBJ1-1; D gene unclear. Trimming stripped 1 base from V and 1 base from J, with 10 bases between. Per the germline V gene, CDR1 is DFQATT and CDR2 is SNEGSKA (reference sequence). The length of the CDR3 is 14 residues.

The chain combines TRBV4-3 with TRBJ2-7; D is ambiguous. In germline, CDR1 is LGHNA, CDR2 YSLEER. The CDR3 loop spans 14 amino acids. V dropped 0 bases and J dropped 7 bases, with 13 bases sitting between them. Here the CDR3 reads CASSQDRAYNEQYF. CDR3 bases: TGCGCCAGCAGCCAAGATCGAGCCTACAATGAGCAGTACTTC.

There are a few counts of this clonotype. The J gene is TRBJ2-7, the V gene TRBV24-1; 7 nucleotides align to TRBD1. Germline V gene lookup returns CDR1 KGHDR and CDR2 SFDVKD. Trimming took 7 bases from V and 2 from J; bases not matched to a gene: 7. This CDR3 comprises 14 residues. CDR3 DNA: TGTGCCACCAGCGTAGACAGGGCCCCCTACGAGCAGTACTTC. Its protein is CATSVDRAPYEQYF.